The 29 T cell receptor beta chains presented below share a single source sample, sequenced in a study of T cells in Graves' hyperthyroidism and ophthalmopathy. TCR beta CDR3 sequences were amplified from RNA transcripts. Primed by the HTBI set, a first-round RT-PCR was run on the TCR CDR3. Using its own MiXCR run on the multiplex PCR reads, TCRdb lists one record per CDR3 protein. The sample gives a few hundred thousand distinct CDR3 sequences, 25% of which show up once; around four fifths is in the top ten. The sequenced sample consisted of blood. The receptors here all came from a man in his fifties with Graves' hyperthyroidism.

This clonotype was found a few times. This chain uses TRBV7-9 with TRBJ1-1, with D possibly matching TRBD1 (6 bases). V was cut by 4 bases and J by 2 bases, with 8 bases left in between. This CDR3 is built from 13 residues. Per germline, CDR1 SEHNR and CDR2 FQNEAQ (reference sequence). CDR3 DNA: TGTGCCAGCAGCTCCGGGACAAACACTGAAGCTTTCTTT. It specifies CASSSGTNTEAFF.

V usage is TRBV20-1 and J usage is TRBJ2-7; D not resolved. The CDR3 length is 11 residues. Trimming stripped 1 base from V and 3 bases from J, with 4 bases between. Germline CDR1 DFQATT, CDR2 SNEGSKA (reference sequence). CDR3 amino acids: CSARALYEQYF. In nucleotides, the CDR3 is TGCAGTGCTAGAGCCCTCTACGAGCAGTACTTC.

This clonotype was detected only a few times. The chain uses TRBV28 and TRBJ1-5; D is ambiguous. CDR1 and CDR2 from the germline V gene are MDHEN and SYDVKM. V shed 6 bases and J shed 3 bases, with 15 bases lying between them. The CDR3 has 15 residues. CDR3 nucleotides: TGTGCCAGCAGAAAAGGGTCTATCTCCAATCAGCCCCAGCATTTT. This gives the protein CASRKGSISNQPQHF.

The chain is built from TRBV29-1 and TRBJ1-2; D may be TRBD1 (5 bases). The CDR3 runs to 15 residues. CDR1 is SQVTM and CDR2 is ANQGSEA in the germline V gene. V lost 6 bases, J lost 7 bases, and 24 bases lay in between. The CDR3 bases are TGCAGCGTCCTACACTGGGACTCCGGGGCGAGTGGCTACACCTTC. Its protein is CSVLHWDSGASGYTF.

The chain couples TRBV20-1 to TRBJ2-1, with D possibly TRBD2 on 6 matching bases. V lost 3 bases and J 5 bases, leaving 20 bases between the germline ends. The CDR3 length is 16 residues. The germline gives CDR1 DFQATT, CDR2 SNEGSKA (reference sequence). In nucleotides, the CDR3 is TGCAGTGCTAGGGGGTTGGTGGGAGGTGGGAACAATGAGCAGTTCTTC. It encodes CSARGLVGGGNNEQFF.

The table lists this clonotype with many counts. The chain joins TRBV11-2 to TRBJ1-1; no clear D. The CDR3 totals 14 residues. Germline V gene data show CDR1 as SGHAT and CDR2 as FQNNGV. V was clipped by 1 base and J by 1 base, with 7 bases between them. The CDR3 loop is CASSLVGRNTEAFF. CDR3 nucleotides: TGTGCCAGCAGCTTAGTAGGCAGGAACACTGAAGCTTTCTTT. Full variable domain (missing parts from reference TRBV11-2 and TRBJ1-1): EAGVAQSPRYKIIEKRQSVAFWCNPISGHATLYWYQQILGQGPKLLIQFQNNGVVDDSQLPKDRFSAERLKGVDSTLKIQPAKLEDSAVYLCASSLVGRNTEAFFGQGTRLTVV.

The chain joins TRBV6-4 to TRBJ1-2, with unresolved D. The CDR3 spans 14 residues. V was shortened by 5 bases and J by 6 bases, with 16 bases between the two germline ends. Germline values: CDR1 MRHNA, CDR2 SNTAGT. CDR3 region: CASSYGREVNGYTF. The CDR3 nucleotides read TGTGCCAGCAGTTACGGTAGGGAAGTCAATGGCTACACCTTC.

This clonotype was seen more than once but under ten times. The chain couples TRBV12-5 to TRBJ2-3; 8 nucleotides agree with TRBD2. The trim removed 3 bases at V and 4 bases at J, leaving 12 bases unmatched. Germline V gene sequence: CDR1 LGHNT, CDR2 FRNRAP. This CDR3 region has 17 residues. Written as DNA, the CDR3 is TGTGCTAGTGGTTTCGTTCCCGGGACTAGGCGGGCAGATACGCAGTATTTT. Its translation is CASGFVPGTRRADTQYF.

This clonotype was recorded many times. This rearrangement joins TRBV5-1 to TRBJ2-1; D uncertain. Germline values: CDR1 SGHRS, CDR2 YFSETQ. The CDR3 length is 13 residues. V was trimmed by 4 bases and J by 6 bases, leaving 11 bases between them. The chain's CDR3 is CASSNPPPNEQFF. CDR3 nucleotide sequence: TGCGCCAGCAGCAATCCTCCCCCCAATGAGCAGTTCTTC.

This clonotype was recorded a few times. The chain carries TRBV20-1 and TRBJ2-1; D remains unclear. CDR3 size: 16 residues. CDR1 and CDR2 from the germline V gene are DFQATT and SNEGSKA (reference sequence). The V gene lost 0 bases and the J gene lost 0 bases, with 12 bases spanning the gap. The CDR3 protein is CSARDYAGVSYNEQFF. The CDR3 region has the DNA TGCAGTGCTAGAGATTATGCAGGCGTCTCCTACAATGAGCAGTTCTTC.

The table lists this clonotype with a few counts. J is TRBJ2-7 and V is TRBV20-1; D might be TRBD2 (5 bases). V was pared by 5 bases and J by 2 bases, with 25 bases between. Germline CDR1 reads DFQATT; CDR2 reads SNEGSKA (reference sequence). This CDR3 spans 17 amino acids. CDR3 loop: CSAPPRRPATFTYEQYF. The CDR3 DNA sequence: TGCAGTGCTCCTCCCCGGAGGCCCGCTACCTTCACCTACGAGCAGTACTTC.

This clonotype came up many times. V and J are TRBV11-3 and TRBJ2-7; 9 nucleotides agree with TRBD1. CDR3 length: 15 amino acids. The V gene end was trimmed by 0 bases and the J gene end by 2 bases; junction bases not matched to a gene: 2. Germline CDR1 reads SGHNT; CDR2 reads YENEEA. The CDR3 DNA reads TGTGCCAGCAGCTTAGAAAGGGACAGGGCCTACGAGCAGTACTTC. Its protein product is CASSLERDRAYEQYF.

The J gene is TRBJ1-6, the V gene TRBV20-1; D perhaps matches TRBD1 (6 bases). Germline V gives CDR1 DFQATT, CDR2 SNEGSKA (reference sequence). The CDR3 is made up of 15 amino acids. The V gene lost 0 bases and the J gene lost 6 bases, with 12 bases spanning the gap. The CDR3 sequence is CSAREVGQPNSPLHF. The CDR3 DNA follows: TGCAGTGCTAGAGAAGTAGGACAGCCTAATTCACCCCTCCACTTT.

This chain uses TRBV7-3 with TRBJ2-2; D is possibly TRBD2 (6 bases). Germline assignment: CDR1 SGHTA and CDR2 FQGTGA. The CDR3 consists of 17 residues. V dropped 4 bases and J dropped 7 bases, with 22 bases sitting between them. Here the CDR3 reads CASSSMGPGTSGGELFF. The CDR3 DNA reads TGTGCCAGCAGCTCCATGGGCCCAGGGACTTCGGGCGGGGAGCTGTTTTTT.

The chain links TRBV11-3 to TRBJ2-7; 8 bases line up with TRBD2. The junction had 2 bases not matched to a gene; V was cut back by 2 bases and J by 5 bases. CDR1 is SGHNT, CDR2 YENEEA, per germline. The CDR3 is made up of 13 amino acids. CDR3 sequence: CASSLSGSHEQYF. The DNA for the CDR3 is TGTGCCAGCAGCTTAAGCGGGAGCCACGAGCAGTACTTC. The full variable domain, completed using reference TRBV11-3 and TRBJ2-7, is EAGVVQSPRYKIIEKKQPVAFWCNPISGHNTLYWYLQNLGQGPELLIRYENEEAVDDSQLPKDRFSAERLKGVDSTLKIQPAELGDSAVYLCASSLSGSHEQYFGPGTRLTVT.

The chain links TRBV5-6 to TRBJ1-1; D is uncertain. Germline V gene sequence: CDR1 SGHDT, CDR2 YYEEEE. Between the trimmed V and J ends, which lost 2 bases and 2 bases, there was a span of 10 bases. The CDR3 is 14 residues long. CDR3 DNA: TGTGCCAGCAGCTTACCCCGTCGAAACACTGAAGCTTTCTTT. Protein sequence: CASSLPRRNTEAFF.

The chain links TRBV27 to TRBJ2-5; possibly TRBD1 for D (6 bases). The CDR3 has 14 residues. Trimming took off 5 bases at V and 5 bases at J, with 15 bases between the two ends. Germline CDR1 and CDR2: MNHEY and SMNVEV (reference sequence). The CDR3 nucleotides read TGTGCCAGCAGTAGAGGGGGATACGGGGAGACCCAGTACTTC. It yields the protein CASSRGGYGETQYF.

This clonotype was detected a few times. The chain links TRBV13 to TRBJ2-7; tentative D call: TRBD2 (6 bases). The CDR3 is made up of 16 amino acids. Looked up from germline, CDR1 is PRHDT and CDR2 is FYEKMQ (reference sequence). V shed 0 bases and J shed 2 bases, with 14 bases lying between them. The CDR3 loop is CASSLGLAPRTYEQYF. Written as DNA, the CDR3 is TGTGCCAGCAGCTTAGGCCTAGCGCCTAGAACCTACGAGCAGTACTTC.

The chain links TRBV20-1 to TRBJ2-3; 10 positions agree with TRBD2. This CDR3 is 14 amino acids long. From germline, CDR1 is DFQATT and CDR2 SNEGSKA (reference sequence). The V and J ends lost 4 bases and 1 base, in that order; junction bases with no gene match: 2. This CDR3 reads CSATGTSGTDTQYF. The CDR3 DNA reads as TGCAGTGCTACCGGGACTAGCGGCACAGATACGCAGTATTTT.

This clonotype was found many times. The V call is TRBV11-2, the J call TRBJ2-1; no definite D call. The CDR3 is made up of 11 amino acids. CDR1 and CDR2 (germline): SGHAT, FQNNGV. V gave up 4 bases and J gave up 9 bases, with 7 bases separating them. CDR3 region: CASSSTSEQFF. The CDR3 DNA reads TGTGCCAGCAGCTCGACCAGTGAGCAGTTCTTC.

This clonotype was seen a handful of times. V gene TRBV7-3 combines with J gene TRBJ2-7; the D gene is possibly TRBD2 (5 bases). There are 15 residues in the CDR3. The ends were cut back, 1 base at V and 2 bases at J, with 12 bases in the middle. CDR1 SGHTA and CDR2 FQGTGA come from the germline V gene. CDR3 loop: CASSLSGGRTYEQYF. The CDR3 DNA is TGTGCCAGCAGCTTAAGTGGCGGGCGCACCTACGAGCAGTACTTC.

This clonotype was found once. The V gene is TRBV11-2, the J gene TRBJ2-7; TRBD1 might be the D (5 bases). The CDR3 consists of 15 residues. Germline CDR1 reads SGHAT; CDR2 reads FQNNGV. Trimming cost V 2 bases and J 4 bases, with 15 bases left between them. This CDR3 reads CASSLRSQGGYEQYF. CDR3 nucleotide sequence: TGTGCCAGCAGCTTACGGTCCCAGGGTGGGTACGAGCAGTACTTC.

V and J are TRBV19 and TRBJ2-2; 8 bases match TRBD1. The germline CDR1 and CDR2 sequences are LNHDA and SQIVND (reference sequence). The CDR3 length is 14 residues. The ends lost 4 bases at V and 5 bases at J; junction bases unmatched: 3. Here the CDR3 reads CASSTGQDTGELFF. CDR3 bases: TGTGCCAGTAGTACGGGACAGGATACCGGGGAGCTGTTTTTT.

A few counts support this clonotype. The chain links TRBV7-6 to TRBJ2-3; 9 nucleotides agree with TRBD2. This CDR3 is 15 amino acids long. The ends lost 5 bases at V and 3 bases at J; junction bases unmatched: 6. Germline lookup yields CDR1 SGHVS and CDR2 FNYEAQ. CDR3: CASSLSGSETDTQYF. The DNA for the CDR3 is TGTGCCAGCAGCCTTAGCGGGAGCGAAACAGATACGCAGTATTTT. The full variable domain, completed using reference TRBV7-6 and TRBJ2-3, is GAGVSQSPRYKVTKRGQDVALRCDPISGHVSLYWYRQALGQGPEFLTYFNYEAQQDKSGLPNDRFSAERPEGSISTLTIQRTEQRDSAMYRCASSLSGSETDTQYFGPGTRLTVL.

This clonotype was counted between two and nine times. The chain couples TRBV7-9 to TRBJ1-1; D is unresolved. Between the trimmed V and J ends, which lost 1 base and 1 base, there was a span of 7 bases. Germline V gene lookup returns CDR1 SEHNR and CDR2 FQNEAQ (reference sequence). The CDR3 length is 14 residues. This CDR3 is CASSLEEWNTEAFF. CDR3 DNA sequence: TGTGCCAGCAGCTTAGAAGAGTGGAACACTGAAGCTTTCTTT.

The V gene is TRBV19, the J gene TRBJ2-3; 8 bases fit TRBD1. Germline-derived CDR1 and CDR2 are LNHDA and SQIVND (reference sequence). The CDR3 is 15 residues long. The ends lost 9 bases at V and 2 bases at J; junction bases unmatched: 10. In nucleotides, the CDR3 is TGTGCCAGCCAAAAGACAGGGGTGAACACAGATACGCAGTATTTT. Translation: CASQKTGVNTDTQYF.

There are a few counts of this clonotype. J is TRBJ2-7 and V is TRBV19; TRBD2 aligns across 12 bases. CDR1 and CDR2 (germline): LNHDA, SQIVND (reference sequence). The CDR3 has 15 residues. The V gene end was trimmed by 1 base and the J gene end by 6 bases; junction bases not matched to a gene: 4. CDR3 in amino acids: CASSIGLAGGSEQYF. CDR3 in DNA: TGTGCCAGTAGTATAGGTCTAGCGGGAGGGAGCGAGCAGTACTTC. Drawing the rest from reference TRBV19 and TRBJ2-7, the complete variable domain is DGGITQSPKYLFRKEGQNVTLSCEQNLNHDAMYWYRQDPGQGLRLIYYSQIVNDFQKGDIAEGYSVSREKKESFPLTVTSAQKNPTAFYLCASSIGLAGGSEQYFGPGTRLTVT.

The rearrangement uses TRBV30 and TRBJ2-4; 10 nucleotides agree with TRBD1. CDR1 is GTSNPN, CDR2 SVGIG, per germline (reference sequence). The CDR3 has 20 amino acids. After removal of 0 bases from V and 0 bases from J, the junction contained 14 bases not matched to a gene. The CDR3 loop reads CAWSVAGTGVRRIAKNIQYF. In DNA, the CDR3 is TGTGCCTGGAGTGTAGCGGGGACAGGGGTGAGGCGGATAGCCAAAAACATTCAGTACTTC.

The chain has TRBV7-9 and TRBJ1-5; D remains unclear. The CDR3 has 12 residues. V was cut by 3 bases and J by 5 bases, with 5 bases left in between. Germline CDR1 reads SEHNR; CDR2 reads FQNEAQ (reference sequence). CDR3 bases: TGTGCCAGCAGCTTCCGGGATCAGCCCCAGCATTTT. Its protein product is CASSFRDQPQHF.